These 31 T cell receptor beta chains originate from one sample sequenced in a study of blood T cell repertoires in COVID-19. TCRdb's copy holds only in-frame clones and misses some; the assay was immunoSEQ multiplex PCR. The repertoire holds tens of thousands of clones, approximately 80% seen once, with approximately 40% in the top ten. Sequenced sample: peripheral blood. The receptors come from a man older than 75 with acute or convalescent COVID-19.

The J gene is TRBJ2-3, the V gene TRBV18; 9 nucleotides align to TRBD2. Germline CDR1 KGHSH, CDR2 LQKENI. The CDR3 is 16 amino acids. With 3 bases clipped from V and 1 base from J, the junction kept 5 bases outside the gene matches. CDR3 DNA: TGTGCCAGCTCACCCGGACTAGCGTTGGGCACAGATACGCAGTATTTT. This gives the protein CASSPGLALGTDTQYF. The full variable domain, with the rest looked up from reference TRBV18 and TRBJ2-3, is NAGVMQNPRHLVRRRGQEARLRCSPMKGHSHVYWYRQLPEEGLKFMVYLQKENIIDESGMPKERFSAEFPKEGPSILRIQQVVRGDSAAYFCASSPGLALGTDTQYFGPGTRLTVL.

The V call is TRBV18, the J call TRBJ2-2; 10 nucleotides align to TRBD2. The germline gives CDR1 KGHSH, CDR2 LQKENI. Germline trimming cut 3 bases from V and 6 bases from J; bases unmatched to any gene: 4. CDR3 length: 15 amino acids. The CDR3, as DNA: TGTGCCAGCTCACCGCTAGCGGGAGAGTCCGGGGAGCTGTTTTTT. This sequence encodes CASSPLAGESGELFF.

The chain carries TRBV21-1 and TRBJ1-2; TRBD1, as called in the table, went unchecked against the DNA. TRBV21-1 is a documented pseudogene. The CDR3 is 17 residues long. CDR3 residues: CASTSLIRTGSNYGYTF. In DNA form, the CDR3 reads TGTGCCAGCACCTCACTCATCCGGACAGGGTCTAACTATGGCTACACCTTC.

The rearrangement joins TRBV6-6 to TRBJ1-4, with TRBD1 as a possible D gene (5 bases). In germline, CDR1 is MNHNY, CDR2 SVGAGI (reference sequence). Trimming pared 8 bases from V and 4 bases from J, leaving 11 bases between. CDR3 length equals 13 residues. The CDR3 spells CASGGGDNEKLFF. Here the CDR3 DNA reads TGTGCCAGCGGAGGAGGGGATAATGAAAAACTGTTTTTT.

Note on this clone: Other nucleotide sequences from this sample produce the same CDR3. In nucleotides, the CDR3 is TGTGCCAGCAGCTTACGGGACAGGGGGTTTGAAAAACTGTTTTTT. The encoded protein is CASSLRDRGFEKLFF. This chain uses TRBV7-2 with TRBJ1-4; 11 nucleotides line up with TRBD1. In germline, CDR1 is SGHTA, CDR2 FQGNSA. The junction had 3 bases not matched to a gene; V was cut back by 2 bases and J by 7 bases. This CDR3 contains 15 residues. Full variable domain (remainder filled in from reference TRBV7-2 and TRBJ1-4): GAGVSQSPSNKVTEKGKDVELRCDPISGHTALYWYRQSLGQGLEFLIYFQGNSAPDKSGLPSDRFSAERTGGSVSTLTIQRTQQEDSAVYLCASSLRDRGFEKLFFGSGTQLSVL.

The V gene is TRBV18, the J gene TRBJ2-5; 9 bases map to TRBD2. With V trimmed by 1 base and J by 5 bases, 8 bases remained unmatched. This CDR3 has 16 residues. Looked up from germline, CDR1 is KGHSH and CDR2 is LQKENI. The CDR3 protein is CASSPQERGVQETQYF. DNA of the CDR3: TGTGCCAGCTCACCACAGGAGCGGGGGGTCCAGGAGACCCAGTACTTC.

The chain is built from TRBV9 and TRBJ2-1, with D tentatively TRBD2 (5 bases). V shed 4 bases and J shed 4 bases, with 18 bases lying between them. Germline V lookup: CDR1 SGDLS, CDR2 YYNGEE. The CDR3 is 16 amino acids. The CDR3 DNA is TGTGCCAGCAGCCGCGCGAGTCTTGAGGGTTACAATGAGCAGTTCTTC. Residues: CASSRASLEGYNEQFF.

The chain carries TRBV19 and TRBJ1-1, with a weak D call TRBD1 (6 bases). Per germline, CDR1 LNHDA and CDR2 SQIVND (reference sequence). The V end lost 3 bases, the J end lost 7 bases, and 12 bases lay between the germline ends. This CDR3 region has 13 residues. The CDR3 protein is CASSIVSDSEAFF. Here the CDR3 DNA reads TGTGCCAGTAGTATCGTGTCGGACAGTGAAGCTTTCTTT.

This chain links TRBV11-2 with TRBJ1-1, with TRBD1 as a possible D gene (5 bases). The CDR3 has 15 amino acids. Germline V gene lookup returns CDR1 SGHAT and CDR2 FQNNGV. Trimming took 5 bases from V and 0 from J, leaving 13 bases between them. The CDR3 sequence is CASSPRQYMNTEAFF. The CDR3 DNA sequence: TGTGCCAGCAGCCCTCGACAGTACATGAACACTGAAGCTTTCTTT.

Comment on this clone: This sample includes further DNA sequences coding for the same CDR3. The rearrangement joins TRBV7-2 to TRBJ2-7; D is perhaps TRBD2 (6 bases). V was cut by 0 bases and J by 0 bases, with 9 bases left in between. CDR1 is SGHTA and CDR2 is FQGNSA in the germline V gene. This CDR3 is 15 amino acids long. CDR3 sequence reads: CASSLAGGPSYEQYF. CDR3 DNA: TGTGCCAGCAGCTTAGCGGGAGGCCCCTCCTACGAGCAGTACTTC.

This sequence joins TRBV7-9 and TRBJ1-2; possible D gene TRBD1, 5 bases. V was pared by 3 bases and J by 8 bases, with 19 bases between. The CDR3 runs 15 residues. The germline gives CDR1 SEHNR, CDR2 FQNEAQ (reference sequence). The CDR3 here is CASSFIGGGSGGYTF. The CDR3 DNA sequence: TGTGCCAGCAGCTTCATAGGCGGGGGGAGTGGAGGCTACACCTTC.

The chain couples TRBV7-9 to TRBJ1-6; D is perhaps TRBD1 (5 bases). Trimming took 1 base from V and 6 from J, leaving 7 bases between them. CDR1 SEHNR and CDR2 FQNEAQ come from the germline V gene (reference sequence). This CDR3 contains 14 residues. The CDR3 protein is CASSLEQVNSPLHF. The CDR3 region has the DNA TGTGCCAGCAGCTTAGAACAGGTTAATTCACCCCTCCACTTT.

The gene calls are TRBV15 and TRBJ1-1; D is ambiguous. The CDR3 extends over 17 amino acids. From germline, CDR1 is LNHNV and CDR2 YYDKDF (reference sequence). V was clipped by 3 bases and J by 1 base, with 18 bases between them. DNA of the CDR3: TGTGCCACCAGCAGCCCCGCGTCCGGAGGACCGAACACTGAAGCTTTCTTT. Translated: CATSSPASGGPNTEAFF.

The rearrangement joins TRBV19 to TRBJ1-1; D remains ambiguous. In germline, CDR1 is LNHDA, CDR2 SQIVND (reference sequence). Trimming pared 1 base from V and 0 bases from J, leaving 6 bases between. CDR3 length: 14 residues. The CDR3 DNA reads TGTGCCAGTAGTATAGGGGCGATGAACACTGAAGCTTTCTTT. Translation: CASSIGAMNTEAFF.

The chain carries TRBV6-2 or TRBV6-3 and TRBJ2-3, with 7 bases that match TRBD2. The CDR3 runs 16 residues. The J segment lost 2 bases and the V segment lost 2 bases, leaving 7 bases of the junction unmatched. CDR1 and CDR2 from the germline V gene are MNHEY and SVGEGT. CDR3 sequence: CASSYLRSGVTDTQYF. The CDR3 region has the DNA TGTGCCAGCAGTTACCTCAGGAGCGGGGTCACAGATACGCAGTATTTT.

This chain links TRBV7-9 with TRBJ1-6; 7 nucleotides line up with TRBD1. Germline CDR1 SEHNR, CDR2 FQNEAQ (reference sequence). The CDR3 contains 15 residues. The V and J ends lost 5 bases and 7 bases, in that order; junction bases with no gene match: 8. CDR3 sequence reads: CASSPQTGNNSPLHF. The CDR3 region has the DNA TGTGCCAGCAGCCCACAGACAGGGAACAATTCACCCCTCCACTTT.

This clone was recorded a few times. The chain carries TRBV23-1 and TRBJ1-5; D not certain. TRBV23-1 is classed as an ORF, of uncertain function. Deletions cut 2 bases from V and 6 bases from J, with 5 bases between. The CDR3 consists of 12 residues. The CDR3 bases are TGCGCCAGCAGTCAAGAGTTTCAGCCCCAGCATTTT. Translated: CASSQEFQPQHF.

The V gene is TRBV9, the J gene TRBJ2-5; 8 positions match TRBD2. The CDR3 extends over 13 amino acids. The V gene end was trimmed by 7 bases and the J gene end by 5 bases; junction bases not matched to a gene: 7. CDR1 is SGDLS and CDR2 is YYNGEE in the germline V gene. The CDR3 DNA sequence: TGTGCCAGCTCCGGTCGGGGGGGGGAGACCCAGTACTTC. Protein product: CASSGRGGETQYF.

The chain is built from TRBV5-1 and TRBJ1-2; perhaps TRBD1 as D (5 bases). CDR1 and CDR2 (germline): SGHRS, YFSETQ. CDR3 length equals 14 residues. The V end lost 0 bases, the J end lost 2 bases, and 8 bases lay between the germline ends. CDR3 residues: CASSLGQNNYGYTF. The CDR3 DNA reads as TGCGCCAGCAGCTTGGGACAGAACAACTATGGCTACACCTTC.

The chain combines TRBV5-5 with TRBJ2-7; D is perhaps TRBD1 (5 bases). V was shortened by 2 bases and J by 0 bases, with 18 bases between the two germline ends. The germline V gene encodes CDR1 SGHKS and CDR2 YYEKEE (reference sequence). This CDR3 has 17 residues. CDR3 coding DNA: TGTGCCAGCAGCTTTGTGCCCCCAGGGTTGAGCTCCTACGAGCAGTACTTC. Translating gives CASSFVPPGLSSYEQYF. Together with reference TRBV5-5 and TRBJ2-7, the CDR3 gives the full variable domain: DAGVTQSPTHLIKTRGQQVTLRCSPISGHKSVSWYQQVLGQGPQFIFQYYEKEERGRGNFPDRFSARQFPNYSSELNVNALLLGDSALYLCASSFVPPGLSSYEQYFGPGTRLTVT.

The chain links TRBV28 to TRBJ2-2, with TRBD2 identical over 7 bases. In germline, CDR1 is MDHEN, CDR2 SYDVKM. J lost 6 bases, V lost 2 bases, and 9 bases had no gene match. CDR3 length: 16 residues. The CDR3, as DNA: TGTGCCAGCAGTTTAGTGAAGGGACTAAAGTCCGGGGAGCTGTTTTTT. This sequence encodes CASSLVKGLKSGELFF. The full variable domain, completed using reference TRBV28 and TRBJ2-2, is DVKVTQSSRYLVKRTGEKVFLECVQDMDHENMFWYRQDPGLGLRLIYFSYDVKMKEKGDIPEGYSVSREKKERFSLILESASTNQTSMYLCASSLVKGLKSGELFFGEGSRLTVL.

The rearrangement joins TRBV24-1 to TRBJ1-2; no reliable D call. This CDR3 comprises 15 residues. The V gene lost 3 bases and the J gene lost 8 bases, with 18 bases spanning the gap. Germline assignment: CDR1 KGHDR and CDR2 SFDVKD. CDR3 bases: TGTGCCACCAGTGATCCCGGAGAGGGATCGAGGGGCTACACCTTC. This gives the protein CATSDPGEGSRGYTF.

The gene calls are TRBV3-1 (or the pseudogene TRBV3-2) and TRBJ1-4; possibly TRBD1 for D (5 bases). CDR1 is LGHDT, CDR2 YNNKEL, per germline (reference sequence). This CDR3 comprises 15 residues. Between the trimmed V and J ends, which lost 3 bases and 3 bases, there was a span of 11 bases. The CDR3 loop reads CASSHTTAPNEKLFF. The CDR3 DNA reads as TGTGCCAGCAGCCACACGACAGCCCCTAATGAAAAACTGTTTTTT.

The chain joins TRBV6-2 or TRBV6-3 to TRBJ2-1; TRBD1 matches 7 bases. Germline V lookup: CDR1 MNHEY, CDR2 SVGEGT. The CDR3 consists of 14 residues. J was trimmed by 8 bases and V by 6 bases; bases with no gene match: 10. CDR3 residues: CASSDRDIVDEQFF. Written as DNA, the CDR3 is TGTGCCAGCAGCGACAGGGATATTGTAGATGAGCAGTTCTTC.

The count of this clone is one. The genes are TRBV7-2 and TRBJ2-5; 7 bases align to TRBD1. The ends lost 4 bases at V and 4 bases at J; junction bases unmatched: 6. Germline V gene lookup returns CDR1 SGHTA and CDR2 FQGNSA. The CDR3 sequence is 14 residues long. The CDR3 is CASSSNRGRETQYF. The CDR3 DNA reads as TGTGCCAGCAGCTCGAACAGGGGACGAGAGACCCAGTACTTC.

This chain connects TRBV24-1 to TRBJ2-7, with 9 nucleotides matching TRBD1. The CDR3 consists of 15 residues. V lost 3 bases, J lost 2 bases, and 4 bases stayed unmatched. The germline V gene encodes CDR1 KGHDR and CDR2 SFDVKD. CDR3 nucleotides: TGTGCCACCAGTGATGGGGGACAGGGTCCCTACGAGCAGTACTTC. This sequence encodes CATSDGGQGPYEQYF.

V gene TRBV6-5 combines with J gene TRBJ2-5; 12 bases line up with TRBD1. CDR1 is MNHEY, CDR2 SVGAGI, per germline. This CDR3 has 15 amino acids. With 4 bases clipped from V and 4 bases from J, the junction kept 4 bases outside the gene matches. DNA of the CDR3: TGTGCCAGCAGTTGGGACAGGGGGCGGCGAGAGACCCAGTACTTC. Its protein product is CASSWDRGRRETQYF.

The chain combines TRBV12-5 with TRBJ2-3, with 7 bases that match TRBD1. With V trimmed by 5 bases and J by 0 bases, 5 bases remained unmatched. Germline CDR1 is LGHNT and CDR2 is FRNRAP. This CDR3 has 15 amino acids. In DNA form, the CDR3 reads TGTGCTAGTGGTCTGGGGACAGCTAGCACAGATACGCAGTATTTT. Its translation: CASGLGTASTDTQYF.

The V gene is TRBV5-4, the J gene TRBJ2-7; TRBD1 matches 9 bases. Germline lookup yields CDR1 SGHNT and CDR2 YYREEE (reference sequence). With V trimmed by 2 bases and J by 5 bases, 2 bases remained unmatched. CDR3 length equals 13 residues. CDR3 sequence reads: CASSLQGADEQYF. The CDR3 DNA reads as TGTGCCAGCAGCTTACAGGGGGCGGACGAGCAGTACTTC.

CDR3 nucleotides: TGTGCCAGTAGTCCAGGACAGGGGAAATTTTTAACTGAAGCTTTCTTT. As protein: CASSPGQGKFLTEAFF. The gene calls are TRBV19 and TRBJ1-1; 9 bases align to TRBD1. The V and J ends lost 5 bases and 5 bases, in that order; junction bases with no gene match: 12. Per germline, CDR1 LNHDA and CDR2 SQIVND (reference sequence). The CDR3 is 16 amino acids.

J is TRBJ2-7 and V is TRBV3-1 (or the pseudogene TRBV3-2); perhaps TRBD1 as D (6 bases). Per the germline V gene, CDR1 is LGHDT and CDR2 is YNNKEL (reference sequence). V was clipped by 3 bases and J by 3 bases, with 18 bases between them. The CDR3 spans 16 residues. CDR3 sequence (DNA): TGTGCCAGCAGCCAGCCCTGGGGGACACCTATCTACGAGCAGTACTTC. The encoded protein is CASSQPWGTPIYEQYF.